This TCR beta chain was identified during a study of blood T cell repertoires in COVID-19. Background on the study: From the United States, Italy and Spain came samples of acute and convalescent COVID-19. Sources were T cells, B-cell-depleted T cells, or PBMCs; the material itself was cDNA or gDNA.

Per the original data handling: Cell counts per sample came from amplifying reference gene primers. Profiled with immunoSEQ multiplex PCR; TCRdb holds only in-frame clones, not every one. V and J calls and clone size are those listed in that table; D and trimming were worked out from the DNA. The data show 150,000 to 200,000 clones, roughly 82% seen once. Germline V gene lookup returns CDR1 MNHEY and CDR2 SMNVEV (reference sequence). Trimming took 3 bases from V and 0 from J, leaving 5 bases between them. The CDR3 is 14 residues long. Seattle's enrolled individuals joined amid active infection and were then monitored longitudinally. This clone was detected once.

The sequencing sample was made of peripheral blood. The source of this sequence is a woman aged 55-69 years with COVID-19, enrolled during active disease. This chain uses TRBV27 with TRBJ1-4; D is ambiguous. Here the CDR3 DNA reads TGTGCCAGCAGTTTCGGGTCAACTAATGAAAAACTGTTTTTT. It specifies CASSFGSTNEKLFF. The full variable domain, its missing parts supplied by reference TRBV27 and TRBJ1-4, is EAQVTQNPRYLITVTGKKLTVTCSQNMNHEYMSWYRQDPGLGLRQIYYSMNVEVTDKGDVPEGYKVSRKEKRNFPLILESPSPNQTSLYFCASSFGSTNEKLFFGSGTQLSVL.